The sequence of this T cell receptor (beta chain) was determined in a study of T-cell reconstitution after alpha-beta-depleted transplantation in children. Construction of the TCRbeta library involved unique molecular identifiers. Using its own MiXCR run on the PCR reads, TCRdb lists one record per CDR3 protein. The sample includes about 580,000 distinct CDR3 sequences, 23% of them seen just once. Germline V gene sequence: CDR1 SGHTA, CDR2 FQGNSA. The CDR3 runs to 13 residues. Trimming stripped 11 bases from V and 4 bases from J, with 15 bases between. General observations from the study: Several hundred graft clones that had expanded were reportedly the source of alpha-beta T cells about two months after transplant. Elevated TCRbeta diversity at day 60 was traced, in some patients, to surviving recipient T cells and thymic progenitors.

Comments on this clonotype: Its specificity is unknown.

The chain is built from TRBV7-2 and TRBJ2-1; D tentatively reads TRBD1 or TRBD2 (6 bases each). Here the sequenced sample was PBMCs, mostly from graft donor cells, taken 360 days after TCRalphabeta/CD19-depleted stem cell transplant. The receptor was isolated from a boy under three years old who had a stem cell transplant for acute myeloid leukemia, so the T cells may come from the graft donor. The CDR3 protein is CAGQGGSYNEQFF. The CDR3 nucleotides are TGTGCCGGCCAAGGGGGGTCGTACAATGAGCAGTTCTTC. The variable domain in full, with the rest retrieved from reference TRBV7-2 and TRBJ2-1, is GAGVSQSPSNKVTEKGKDVELRCDPISGHTALYWYRQSLGQGLEFLIYFQGNSAPDKSGLPSDRFSAERTGGSVSTLTIQRTQQEDSAVYLCAGQGGSYNEQFFGPGTRLTVL.